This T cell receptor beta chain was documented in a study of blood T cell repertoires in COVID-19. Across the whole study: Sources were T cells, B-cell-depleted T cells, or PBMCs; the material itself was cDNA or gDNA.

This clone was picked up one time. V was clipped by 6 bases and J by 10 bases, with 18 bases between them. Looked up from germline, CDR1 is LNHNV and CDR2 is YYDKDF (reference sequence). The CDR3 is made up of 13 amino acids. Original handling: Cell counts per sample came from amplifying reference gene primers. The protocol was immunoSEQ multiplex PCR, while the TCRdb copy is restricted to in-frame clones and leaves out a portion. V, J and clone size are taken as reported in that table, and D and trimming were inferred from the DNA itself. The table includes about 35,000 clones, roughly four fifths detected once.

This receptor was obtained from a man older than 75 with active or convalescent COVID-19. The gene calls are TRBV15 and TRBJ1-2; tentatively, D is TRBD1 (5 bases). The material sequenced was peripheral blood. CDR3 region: CATRFSQARVYTF. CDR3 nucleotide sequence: TGTGCCACCAGATTCTCACAGGCCCGGGTCTACACCTTC.